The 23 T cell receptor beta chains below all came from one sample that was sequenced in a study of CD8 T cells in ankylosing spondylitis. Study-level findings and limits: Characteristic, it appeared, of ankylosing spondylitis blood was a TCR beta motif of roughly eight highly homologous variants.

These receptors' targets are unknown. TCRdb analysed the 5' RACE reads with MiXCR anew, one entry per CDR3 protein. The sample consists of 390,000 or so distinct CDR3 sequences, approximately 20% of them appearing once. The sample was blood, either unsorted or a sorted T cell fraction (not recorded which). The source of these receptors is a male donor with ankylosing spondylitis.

CDR3 sequence reads: CASSLVSGNSGANVLTF. The CDR3 coding sequence is TGCGCCAGCAGCTTGGTATCAGGAAACTCTGGGGCCAACGTCCTGACTTTC. V gene TRBV5-1 combines with J gene TRBJ2-6; D is undetermined. From germline, CDR1 is SGHRS and CDR2 YFSETQ. V was cut by 0 bases and J by 0 bases, with 10 bases left in between. This CDR3 contains 17 residues.

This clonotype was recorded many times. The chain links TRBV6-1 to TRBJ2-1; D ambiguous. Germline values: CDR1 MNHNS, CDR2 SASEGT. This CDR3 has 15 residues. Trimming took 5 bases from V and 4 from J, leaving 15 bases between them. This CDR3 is CASSPDLLPYNEQFF. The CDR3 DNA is TGTGCCAGCAGTCCGGATCTGCTGCCTTACAATGAGCAGTTCTTC.

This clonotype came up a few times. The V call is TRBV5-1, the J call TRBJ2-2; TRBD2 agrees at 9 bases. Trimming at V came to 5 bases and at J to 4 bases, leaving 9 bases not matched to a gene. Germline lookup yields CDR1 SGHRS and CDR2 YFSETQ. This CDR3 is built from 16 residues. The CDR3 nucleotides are TGCGCCAGCAGTTACGCCGGGACTAGCCCCACCGGGGAGCTGTTTTTT. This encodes CASSYAGTSPTGELFF.

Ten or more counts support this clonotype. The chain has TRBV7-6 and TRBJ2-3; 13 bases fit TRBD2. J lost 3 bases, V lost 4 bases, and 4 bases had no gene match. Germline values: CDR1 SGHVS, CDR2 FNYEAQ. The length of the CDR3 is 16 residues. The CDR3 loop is CASSSRTSGRTDTQYF. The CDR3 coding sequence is TGTGCCAGCAGCTCCCGGACTAGCGGGAGAACAGATACGCAGTATTTT.

In nucleotides, the CDR3 is TGCGCCAGCAGCCTCTTGGGACTACCAACACCTAGCACAGATACGCAGTATTTT. It yields the protein CASSLLGLPTPSTDTQYF. This chain links TRBV5-1 with TRBJ2-3, with 7 bases aligning to TRBD2. The germline gives CDR1 SGHRS, CDR2 YFSETQ. J was trimmed by 0 bases and V by 4 bases; bases with no gene match: 14. The length of the CDR3 is 18 residues.

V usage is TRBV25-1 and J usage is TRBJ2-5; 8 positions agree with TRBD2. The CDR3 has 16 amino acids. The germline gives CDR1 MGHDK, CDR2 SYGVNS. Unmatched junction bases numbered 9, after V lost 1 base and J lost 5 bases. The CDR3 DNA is TGTGCCAGCAGTGAATCCGGAGCGGGAGTAGGGGAGACCCAGTACTTC. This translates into CASSESGAGVGETQYF. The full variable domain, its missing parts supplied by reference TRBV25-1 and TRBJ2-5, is EADIYQTPRYLVIGTGKKITLECSQTMGHDKMYWYQQDPGMELHLIHYSYGVNSTEKGDLSSESTVSRIRTEHFPLTLESARPSHTSQYLCASSESGAGVGETQYFGPGTRLLVL.

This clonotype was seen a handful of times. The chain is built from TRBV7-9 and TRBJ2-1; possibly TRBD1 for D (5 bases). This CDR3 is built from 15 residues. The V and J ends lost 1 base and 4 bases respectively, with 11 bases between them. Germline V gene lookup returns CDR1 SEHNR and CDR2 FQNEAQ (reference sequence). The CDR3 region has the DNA TGTGCCAGCAGCTTAGGGGGCGAGAGATACAATGAGCAGTTCTTC. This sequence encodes CASSLGGERYNEQFF.

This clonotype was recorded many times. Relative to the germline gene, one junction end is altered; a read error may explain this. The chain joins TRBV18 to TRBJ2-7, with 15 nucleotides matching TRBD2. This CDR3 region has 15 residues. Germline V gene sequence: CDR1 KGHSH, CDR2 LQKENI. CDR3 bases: TGCGCCAGCAGCCCAGGGACTAGCGGGAGGTACGAGCAGTACTTC. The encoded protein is CASSPGTSGRYEQYF.

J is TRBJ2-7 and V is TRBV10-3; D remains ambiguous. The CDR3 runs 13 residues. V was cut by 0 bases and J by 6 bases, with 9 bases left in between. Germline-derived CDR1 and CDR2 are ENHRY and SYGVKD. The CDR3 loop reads CAISESVVTEQYF. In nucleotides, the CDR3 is TGTGCCATCAGTGAGTCCGTAGTAACCGAGCAGTACTTC.

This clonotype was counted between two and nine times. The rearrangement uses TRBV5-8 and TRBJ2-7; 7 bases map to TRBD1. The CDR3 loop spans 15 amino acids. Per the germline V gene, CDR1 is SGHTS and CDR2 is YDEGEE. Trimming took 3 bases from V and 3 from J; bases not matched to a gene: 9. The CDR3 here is CASSSGPGGFYEQYF. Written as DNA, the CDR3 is TGTGCCAGCAGCTCTGGGCCAGGGGGATTCTACGAGCAGTACTTC.

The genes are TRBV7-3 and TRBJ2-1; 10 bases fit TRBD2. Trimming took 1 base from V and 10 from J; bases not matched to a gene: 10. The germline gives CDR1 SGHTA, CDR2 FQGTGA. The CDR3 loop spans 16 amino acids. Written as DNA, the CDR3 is TGTGCCAGCAGCTTAATGGTGGCTAGCGGGAGCACAGAGCAGTTCTTC. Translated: CASSLMVASGSTEQFF.

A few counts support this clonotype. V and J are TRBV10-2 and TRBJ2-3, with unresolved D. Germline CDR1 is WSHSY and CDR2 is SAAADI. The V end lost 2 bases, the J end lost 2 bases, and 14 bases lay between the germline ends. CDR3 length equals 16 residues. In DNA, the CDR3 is TGCGCCAGCAGTGAGAGGCGGCGGCAGGCCACAGATACGCAGTATTTT. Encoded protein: CASSERRRQATDTQYF.

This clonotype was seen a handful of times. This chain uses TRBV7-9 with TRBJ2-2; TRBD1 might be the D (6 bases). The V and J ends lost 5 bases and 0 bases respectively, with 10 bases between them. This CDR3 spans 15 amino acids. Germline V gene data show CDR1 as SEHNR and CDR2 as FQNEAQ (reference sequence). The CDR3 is CASSRTATNTGELFF. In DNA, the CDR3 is TGTGCCAGCAGCCGGACAGCGACGAACACCGGGGAGCTGTTTTTT.

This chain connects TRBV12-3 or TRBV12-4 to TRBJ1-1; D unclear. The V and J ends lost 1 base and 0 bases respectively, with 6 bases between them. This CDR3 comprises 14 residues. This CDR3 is CASSLDSLNTEAFF. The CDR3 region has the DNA TGTGCCAGCAGTTTAGACAGTTTGAACACTGAAGCTTTCTTT.

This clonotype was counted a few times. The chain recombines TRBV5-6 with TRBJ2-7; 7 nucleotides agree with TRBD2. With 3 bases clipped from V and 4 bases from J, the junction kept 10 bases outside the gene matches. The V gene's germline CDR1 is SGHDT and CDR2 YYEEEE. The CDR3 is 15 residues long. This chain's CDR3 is CASSWTSKWLYEQYF. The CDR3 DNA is TGTGCCAGCAGCTGGACTAGTAAGTGGTTGTACGAGCAGTACTTC.

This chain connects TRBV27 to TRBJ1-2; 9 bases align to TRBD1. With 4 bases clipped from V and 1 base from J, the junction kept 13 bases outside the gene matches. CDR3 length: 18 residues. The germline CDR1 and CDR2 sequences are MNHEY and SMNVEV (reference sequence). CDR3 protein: CASSSLGQGNSHNYGYTF. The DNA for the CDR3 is TGTGCCAGCAGTTCCCTTGGACAGGGGAATTCCCATAACTATGGCTACACCTTC.

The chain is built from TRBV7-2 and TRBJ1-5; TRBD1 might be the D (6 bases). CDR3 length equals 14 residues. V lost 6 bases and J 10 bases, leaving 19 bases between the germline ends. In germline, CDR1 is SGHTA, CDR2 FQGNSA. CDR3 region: CASSRPGGQHPQHF. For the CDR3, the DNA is TGTGCCAGCAGTAGGCCCGGGGGGCAACACCCCCAGCATTTT.

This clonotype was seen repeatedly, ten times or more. CDR3 DNA sequence: TGTGCCAGCAGTGGGGCAGATACGCAGTATTTT. Its protein is CASSGADTQYF. V and J are TRBV7-9 and TRBJ2-3, with D unresolved. Germline V gene sequence: CDR1 SEHNR, CDR2 FQNEAQ (reference sequence). The V end lost 6 bases, the J end lost 4 bases, and 5 bases lay between the germline ends. The CDR3 extends over 11 amino acids.

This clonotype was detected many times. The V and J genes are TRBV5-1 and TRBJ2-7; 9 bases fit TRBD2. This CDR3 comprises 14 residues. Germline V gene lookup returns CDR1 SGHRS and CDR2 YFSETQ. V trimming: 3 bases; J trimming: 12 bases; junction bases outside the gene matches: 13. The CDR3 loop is CASSWGASGAFLYF. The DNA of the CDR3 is TGCGCCAGCAGCTGGGGAGCTAGCGGGGCATTCCTGTACTTC.

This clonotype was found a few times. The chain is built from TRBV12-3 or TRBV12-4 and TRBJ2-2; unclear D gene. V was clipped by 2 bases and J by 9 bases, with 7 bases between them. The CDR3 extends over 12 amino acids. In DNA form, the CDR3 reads TGTGCCAGCAGTTTAAACAACCGGGAGCTGTTTTTT. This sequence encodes CASSLNNRELFF.

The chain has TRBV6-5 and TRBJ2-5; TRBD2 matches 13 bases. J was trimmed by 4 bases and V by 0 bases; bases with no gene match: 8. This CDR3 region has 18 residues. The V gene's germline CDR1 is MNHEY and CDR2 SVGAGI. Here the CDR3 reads CASSYSRTSGSIRETQYF. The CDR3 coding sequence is TGTGCCAGCAGTTACTCTCGGACTAGCGGGAGTATACGAGAGACCCAGTACTTC.

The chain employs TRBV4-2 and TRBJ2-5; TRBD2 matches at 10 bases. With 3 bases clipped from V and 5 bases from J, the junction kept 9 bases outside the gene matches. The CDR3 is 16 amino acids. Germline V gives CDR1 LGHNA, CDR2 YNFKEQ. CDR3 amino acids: CASSHPQAGGAETQYF. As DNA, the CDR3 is TGTGCCAGCAGCCATCCTCAAGCGGGAGGGGCCGAGACCCAGTACTTC.

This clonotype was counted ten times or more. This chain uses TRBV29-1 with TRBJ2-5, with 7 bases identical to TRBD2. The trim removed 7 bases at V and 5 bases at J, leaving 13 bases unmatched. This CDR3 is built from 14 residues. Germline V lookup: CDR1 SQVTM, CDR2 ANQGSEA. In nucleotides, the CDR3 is TGCAGCGCTGGCGGGGACTATGAGTTCGAGACCCAGTACTTC. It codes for CSAGGDYEFETQYF.